These T cell receptor beta chains were read from a single sample in a study of human T cells and chemical hapten exposure. TCRdb passed the RACE reads through MiXCR, listing each CDR3 protein once. The sample has a few hundred thousand distinct CDR3 sequences; under 6.5% are singletons. The starting material was whole blood, obtained in connection with sensitization to the hapten diphenylcyclopropenone (DPC). The receptors come from a woman aged 18-29 years with alopecia areata. Some clones in this sample may be carry-over from other donors' samples. Both conserved end residues are part of each CDR3. A D gene is named only where the DNA matches it firmly. A row's size may be missing; if present it is once, few, many or a size class.

clone size,D gene,V gene,J gene,CDR3 protein,CDR3 DNA
few,NA,TRBV6-5,TRBJ2-7,CASKASYEQYF,TGTGCCAGCAAAGCTTCCTACGAGCAGTACTTC
many,NA,TRBV20-1,TRBJ1-5,CSAHRDGNQPQHF,TGCAGTGCCCACCGGGACGGCAATCAGCCCCAGCATTTT
many,NA,TRBV27,TRBJ1-6,CASRETQGGGSSPLHF,TGTGCCAGCAGAGAAACACAGGGAGGAGGTAGTTCACCCCTCCACTTT
many,NA,TRBV20-1,TRBJ1-1,CSARATGRVEAFF,TGCAGTGCTAGAGCCACAGGGAGGGTAGAAGCTTTCTTT
many,NA,TRBV7-6,TRBJ1-1,CASSQRFSMNTEAFF,TGTGCCAGCAGCCAGAGATTCAGTATGAACACTGAAGCTTTCTTT
NA,NA,TRBV7-3,TRBJ1-1,CARLNRVAFF,TGTGCCAGGTTGAACCGGGTGGCTTTCTTT
many,NA,TRBV7-6,TRBJ2-1,CASSQTRDPRFEQFF,TGTGCCAGCAGCCAAACCCGGGACCCCCGGTTTGAGCAGTTCTTC
NA,TRBD1,TRBV12-3/TRBV12-4,TRBJ1-2,CASQVQGNYGYTF,TGTGCCAGCCAAGTACAGGGGAACTATGGCTACACCTTC
NA,NA,TRBV5-6,TRBJ2-5,CASSLIDQRQETQYF,TGTGCCAGCAGCTTAATAGATCAGCGTCAAGAGACCCAGTACTTC
NA,NA,TRBV24-1,TRBJ1-5,CATSDFGGWSQHF,TGTGCCACCAGTGATTTCGGGGGCTGGTCCCAGCATTTT
few,NA,TRBV6-2/TRBV6-3,TRBJ1-5,CASNEQGAGQPQHF,TGTGCCAGCAACGAACAGGGTGCCGGACAGCCCCAGCATTTT
few,NA,TRBV20-1,TRBJ1-1,CSARDLRGSTEAFF,TGCAGTGCTAGAGATCTACGAGGGAGCACTGAAGCTTTCTTT
NA,NA,TRBV7-6,TRBJ2-2,CASSENRPDTGELFF,TGTGCCAGCAGCGAAAACCGACCTGACACCGGGGAGCTGTTTTTT
few,NA,TRBV10-3,TRBJ2-6,CAISVSQGKEESGANVLTF,TGTGCCATCAGTGTGTCCCAGGGGAAAGAGGAGAGTGGGGCCAACGTCCTGACTTTC
few,NA,TRBV20-1,TRBJ1-5,CSARAGGQPQHF,TGCAGTGCTAGAGCTGGAGGTCAGCCCCAGCATTTT
once,NA,TRBV20-1,TRBJ2-1,CSARETSRGKGQFF,TGCAGTGCTAGAGAAACTAGCAGGGGAAAGGGGCAGTTCTTC
many,NA,TRBV15,TRBJ1-3,CATSRDHGSSGNTIYF,TGTGCCACCAGCAGAGATCACGGGAGCTCTGGAAACACCATATATTTT
many,NA,TRBV5-6,TRBJ1-2,CASSSDQWNGYTF,TGTGCCAGCAGCTCGGACCAGTGGAATGGCTACACCTTC
few,TRBD2,TRBV7-9,TRBJ2-3,CASSLVAGVTDTQYF,TGTGCCAGCAGCTTAGTCGCGGGGGTCACAGATACGCAGTATTTT
many,NA,TRBV6-6,TRBJ1-6,CASSSWGVDNSPLHF,TGTGCCAGCAGTTCGTGGGGTGTGGATAATTCACCCCTCCACTTT
many,NA,TRBV4-3,TRBJ1-2,CASSQDGAGAYGYTF,TGCGCCAGCAGCCAAGATGGGGCAGGGGCCTATGGCTACACCTTC
many,NA,TRBV20-1,TRBJ1-2,CSASSGTGGHGYTF,TGCAGTGCTAGTTCTGGGACTGGCGGGCATGGCTACACCTTC
many,TRBD2,TRBV5-1,TRBJ2-3,CASSLVPSGGPTDTQYF,TGCGCCAGCAGCTTGGTTCCTAGCGGGGGACCAACAGATACGCAGTATTTT
NA,NA,TRBV7-2,TRBJ1-4,CASSSGLAGVEKLFF,TGTGCCAGCAGCTCAGGATTGGCAGGGGTTGAAAAACTGTTTTTT
NA,NA,TRBV10-3,TRBJ2-3,CAISESMGQGADTQYF,TGTGCCATCAGTGAGTCGATGGGCCAGGGAGCAGATACGCAGTATTTT
many,NA,TRBV7-9,TRBJ2-3,CASSLELAADTQYF,TGTGCCAGCAGCTTGGAACTAGCCGCAGATACGCAGTATTTT
few,TRBD2,TRBV10-3,TRBJ2-5,CAISDLLAGGRETQYF,TGTGCCATCAGTGACCTACTAGCGGGGGGGCGGGAGACCCAGTACTTC
many,TRBD1,TRBV28,TRBJ1-1,CASGPGTGRNTEAFF,TGTGCCAGCGGCCCCGGGACAGGGAGGAACACTGAAGCTTTCTTT
NA,TRBD1,TRBV7-2,TRBJ1-4,CASSARGGAGEKLFF,TGTGCCAGCAGCGCGAGAGGGGGCGCGGGTGAAAAACTGTTTTTT
many,NA,TRBV18,TRBJ1-4,CASSDLGVNEKLFF,TGTGCCAGCTCAGATTTAGGTGTGAATGAAAAACTGTTTTTT
few,TRBD2,TRBV7-8,TRBJ2-3,CASTTIAGGTDTQYF,TGTGCCAGCACCACTATAGCGGGGGGCACAGATACGCAGTATTTT
few,TRBD1,TRBV5-1,TRBJ1-2,CASSQLTGQIIPYGYTF,TGCGCCAGCAGCCAACTTACGGGACAGATAATCCCCTATGGCTACACCTTC
NA,NA,TRBV7-6,TRBJ2-7,CASSPEAGPGEQYF,TGTGCCAGCAGCCCCGAAGCTGGACCGGGGGAGCAGTACTTC
many,TRBD1,TRBV5-6,TRBJ2-7,CASTKSGQGDEQYF,TGTGCCAGCACCAAATCGGGACAGGGGGACGAGCAGTACTTC
few,TRBD1,TRBV20-1,TRBJ2-7,CSASLDREPYEQYF,TGCAGTGCTAGCCTGGACAGGGAACCCTACGAGCAGTACTTC
many,TRBD1,TRBV5-1,TRBJ1-6,CASSLSDRGPNSPLHF,TGCGCCAGCAGCTTATCTGACAGGGGGCCTAATTCACCCCTCCACTTT
few,NA,TRBV7-2,TRBJ1-2,CASSLAGPGYGYTF,TGTGCCAGCAGCTTAGCAGGGCCGGGCTATGGCTACACCTTC
NA,TRBD2,TRBV10-3,TRBJ2-3,CAIRSGGHTDTQYF,TGTGCCATCCGCTCGGGGGGGCACACAGATACGCAGTATTTT
NA,NA,TRBV25-1,TRBJ2-7,CASSERLGTEQYF,TGTGCCAGCAGTGAAAGACTAGGGACCGAGCAGTACTTC